Below, 26 T cell receptor beta chains from the same sample are listed, as sequenced in a study of cytomegalovirus exposure and HLA in healthy donors. Using immunoSEQ multiplex PCR, the repertoire was profiled, and TCRdb retains in-frame clones only, with some absent. The data contain about 170,000 clones, roughly nine tenths of them seen just once; the ten biggest clones take up 3.5% to 4.5%. The specimen sequenced was PBMCs. The receptors derive from a man between 18 and 35 years old in good health and CMV-seropositive.

The chain combines TRBV7-9 with TRBJ2-7; TRBD1 matches at 8 bases. The V segment lost 0 bases and the J segment 1 base; nucleotides outside the gene matches: 14. Germline V gene sequence: CDR1 SEHNR, CDR2 FQNEAQ (reference sequence). This CDR3 comprises 19 residues. The CDR3 loop reads CASSLAKSDRGYLSYEQYF. The CDR3, as DNA: TGTGCCAGCAGCTTAGCGAAGTCAGACAGGGGCTACCTATCCTACGAGCAGTACTTC.

The chain's CDR3 is CASSYGTTGNKNIQYF. In DNA, the CDR3 is TGTGCCAGCAGTTACGGTACCACAGGGAACAAAAACATTCAGTACTTC. The chain has TRBV6-5 and TRBJ2-4; maybe TRBD1 (6 bases). Germline V CDR1 and CDR2: MNHEY, SVGAGI. V lost 2 bases and J 3 bases, leaving 14 bases between the germline ends. The CDR3 has 16 amino acids.

This clone has a single count. This sequence joins TRBV4-1 and TRBJ2-3; TRBD2 matches at 10 bases. CDR1 is MGHRA, CDR2 YSYEKL, per germline. V was clipped by 1 base and J by 7 bases; unmatched bases: 8. CDR3 length: 16 amino acids. Here the CDR3 reads CASSQVWTSGSYTQYF. The CDR3 region has the DNA TGCGCCAGCAGCCAAGTTTGGACTAGCGGCTCCTATACGCAGTATTTT.

The chain is built from TRBV13 and TRBJ2-3; D gene uncertain. Germline V CDR1 and CDR2: PRHDT, FYEKMQ (reference sequence). This CDR3 spans 13 amino acids. V lost 5 bases and J lost 6, with 12 bases in between. CDR3 in amino acids: CASSDFTPDTQYF. The CDR3 DNA sequence: TGTGCCAGCAGCGACTTCACGCCGGATACGCAGTATTTT.

This clone showed up just once. The chain couples TRBV14 to TRBJ1-5, with D possibly TRBD1 on 6 matching bases. Germline values: CDR1 SGHDN, CDR2 FVKESK. The CDR3 consists of 16 residues. With 0 bases removed from V and 0 bases from J, the gap between germline ends came to 9 bases. The chain's CDR3 is CASSQEGGLSNQPQHF. CDR3 DNA sequence: TGTGCCAGCAGCCAAGAGGGGGGGCTTAGCAATCAGCCCCAGCATTTT.

The chain couples TRBV28 to TRBJ2-1; 7 nucleotides line up with TRBD2. The CDR3 loop spans 17 amino acids. Losses at the gene ends were 7 bases for V and 6 bases for J; bases not matched to a gene: 18. Per the germline V gene, CDR1 is MDHEN and CDR2 is SYDVKM. The CDR3 DNA is TGTGCCAGCACAACGGCCGCGGCGGGAGACGGTGGCAATGAGCAGTTCTTC. As protein: CASTTAAAGDGGNEQFF.

The chain employs TRBV5-4 and TRBJ2-5; 12 bases agree with TRBD2. V trimming: 0 bases; J trimming: 5 bases; junction bases outside the gene matches: 2. The CDR3 has 15 residues. Germline V gene lookup returns CDR1 SGHNT and CDR2 YYREEE (reference sequence). The chain's CDR3 is CASSLALAGGETQYF. The CDR3 coding sequence is TGTGCCAGCAGCTTGGCGCTAGCGGGAGGGGAGACCCAGTACTTC. Together with reference TRBV5-4 and TRBJ2-5, the CDR3 gives the full variable domain: ETGVTQSPTHLIKTRGQQVTLRCSSQSGHNTVSWYQQALGQGPQFIFQYYREEENGRGNFPPRFSGLQFPNYSSELNVNALELDDSALYLCASSLALAGGETQYFGPGTRLLVL.

The V and J genes are TRBV5-4 and TRBJ1-1; 8 bases match TRBD1. V gave up 4 bases and J gave up 5 bases; unmatched junction bases: 10. This CDR3 contains 15 residues. From germline, CDR1 is SGHNT and CDR2 YYREEE (reference sequence). CDR3 DNA sequence: TGTGCCAGCAGCCGCACACAGGGGGAGTGGACTGAAGCTTTCTTT. It codes for CASSRTQGEWTEAFF. The whole variable domain, filled in from reference TRBV5-4 and TRBJ1-1, reads ETGVTQSPTHLIKTRGQQVTLRCSSQSGHNTVSWYQQALGQGPQFIFQYYREEENGRGNFPPRFSGLQFPNYSSELNVNALELDDSALYLCASSRTQGEWTEAFFGQGTRLTVV.

V and J are TRBV5-6 and TRBJ1-2; 10 bases align to TRBD1. The V gene's germline CDR1 is SGHDT and CDR2 YYEEEE. This CDR3 is built from 16 residues. V lost 0 bases to trimming and J lost 6 bases; unmatched junction nucleotides: 8. CDR3 sequence: CASSLAGQGVLHGYTF. The CDR3 nucleotides are TGTGCCAGCAGCTTGGCCGGACAGGGGGTTCTTCATGGCTACACCTTC.

The V and J genes are TRBV4-1 and TRBJ1-3; TRBD1 might be the D (6 bases). CDR1 is MGHRA, CDR2 YSYEKL, per germline. The CDR3 sequence is 16 residues long. V lost 4 bases and J 0 bases, leaving 13 bases between the germline ends. CDR3 DNA sequence: TGCGCCAGCAGCCGATCCGCAGGGGACTCTGGAAACACCATATATTTT. Amino acid sequence: CASSRSAGDSGNTIYF.

The chain has TRBV6-5 and TRBJ2-1, with D perhaps TRBD1 (5 bases). This CDR3 has 13 amino acids. The V gene lost 4 bases and the J gene lost 5 bases, with 9 bases spanning the gap. From germline, CDR1 is MNHEY and CDR2 SVGAGI. This chain's CDR3 is CASSSWTNNEQFF. The CDR3 region has the DNA TGTGCCAGCAGTTCCTGGACAAACAATGAGCAGTTCTTC.

The chain is built from TRBV7-9 and TRBJ1-2; 10 bases align to TRBD1. Germline lookup yields CDR1 SEHNR and CDR2 FQNEAQ (reference sequence). J lost 5 bases, V lost 6 bases, and 15 bases had no gene match. This CDR3 contains 17 residues. The DNA for the CDR3 is TGTGCCAGCAGATCCTTATCCGGACAGGGGGATAAGTATGGCTACACCTTC. This sequence encodes CASRSLSGQGDKYGYTF.

The chain links TRBV5-1 to TRBJ2-7; TRBD2 agrees at 10 bases. Germline CDR1 SGHRS, CDR2 YFSETQ. V was pared by 0 bases and J by 3 bases, with 3 bases of the junction left unmatched. The CDR3 runs 15 residues. CDR3 sequence: CASSLVSGGFYEQYF. The CDR3 DNA reads as TGCGCCAGCAGCTTGGTTAGCGGGGGGTTCTACGAGCAGTACTTC.

The V and J genes are TRBV18 and TRBJ2-7, with TRBD2 matching over 12 bases. Germline V gene data show CDR1 as KGHSH and CDR2 as LQKENI. The CDR3 has 16 residues. J lost 0 bases, V lost 2 bases, and 2 bases had no gene match. The CDR3 loop reads CASSPSTSGSSYEQYF. In DNA form, the CDR3 reads TGTGCCAGCTCACCATCGACTAGCGGGAGCTCCTACGAGCAGTACTTC.

The chain has TRBV7-2 and TRBJ1-3, with a weak D call TRBD1 (5 bases). V lost 4 bases and J 1 base, leaving 20 bases between the germline ends. The CDR3 has 18 residues. The V gene's germline CDR1 is SGHTA and CDR2 FQGNSA. CDR3 amino acids: CASSWGGEGLRSGNTIYF. CDR3 nucleotides: TGTGCCAGCAGCTGGGGGGGAGAGGGGCTTAGGTCTGGAAACACCATATATTTT.

This chain joins TRBV28 and TRBJ2-1, with D hard to call. V was shortened by 3 bases and J by 5 bases, with 11 bases between the two germline ends. Germline-derived CDR1 and CDR2 are MDHEN and SYDVKM. The CDR3 is 14 residues long. CDR3 amino acids: CASSLHSLNNEQFF. The CDR3, as DNA: TGTGCCAGCAGTTTGCACAGTTTAAACAATGAGCAGTTCTTC.

The genes are TRBV7-6 and TRBJ2-7, with D tentatively TRBD2 (5 bases). The CDR3 is 15 amino acids. Germline loops: CDR1 SGHVS, CDR2 FNYEAQ. The germline V and J ends were trimmed by 0 bases and 3 bases, with 12 bases remaining between them. The CDR3 bases are TGTGCCAGCAGCTTAGCGGGAGAGGGTAGCTACGAGCAGTACTTC. Its translation is CASSLAGEGSYEQYF.

This chain connects TRBV6-1 to TRBJ2-1; 8 bases match TRBD2. CDR1 is MNHNS and CDR2 is SASEGT in the germline V gene. This CDR3 region has 15 residues. Trimming at V came to 4 bases and at J to 7 bases, leaving 9 bases not matched to a gene. Here the CDR3 reads CASSGSGKVVNEQFF. The CDR3 nucleotides are TGTGCCAGCAGTGGTAGCGGGAAAGTGGTTAATGAGCAGTTCTTC.

This chain connects TRBV25-1 to TRBJ2-3, with unresolved D. Germline V gene sequence: CDR1 MGHDK, CDR2 SYGVNS. Trimming removed 6 bases from V and 9 bases from J, with 10 bases in between. CDR3 length equals 11 residues. CDR3: CASRGVKTQYF. CDR3 nucleotides: TGTGCCAGCAGAGGAGTGAAAACGCAGTATTTT.

DNA for the CDR3: TGTGCCAGCAGTGAATTAAGCTTGGGCTCCATCTATGGCTACACCTTC. The encoded protein is CASSELSLGSIYGYTF. This sequence joins TRBV6-1 and TRBJ1-2; D is undetermined. CDR3 size: 16 residues. V lost 2 bases and J lost 4, with 17 bases in between. CDR1 and CDR2 from the germline V gene are MNHNS and SASEGT.

This clone has just one count. This chain links TRBV6-4 with TRBJ2-7, with D perhaps TRBD1 (5 bases). Trimming pared 3 bases from V and 4 bases from J, leaving 10 bases between. CDR1 MRHNA and CDR2 SNTAGT come from the germline V gene. This CDR3 region has 13 residues. Written as DNA, the CDR3 is TGTGCCAGCAGTGAAAATCAGGGTTACGAGCAGTACTTC. It is translated as CASSENQGYEQYF.

The chain uses TRBV29-1 and TRBJ2-5; 8 bases align to TRBD1. Germline CDR1 SQVTM, CDR2 ANQGSEA. This CDR3 region has 13 residues. This CDR3 reads CSATGAAAETQYF. The CDR3 coding sequence is TGCAGTGCGACAGGGGCTGCGGCGGAGACCCAGTACTTC.

The genes are TRBV5-1 and TRBJ1-2, with TRBD1 identical over 9 bases. The CDR3 spans 15 residues. Per germline, CDR1 SGHRS and CDR2 YFSETQ. The V segment lost 1 base and the J segment 6 bases; nucleotides outside the gene matches: 7. The CDR3 DNA reads TGCGCCAGCAGCTTGTCTGGGACAGGGTCCCATGGCTACACCTTC. The encoded protein is CASSLSGTGSHGYTF.

This sequence joins TRBV9 and TRBJ2-1; 11 nucleotides line up with TRBD1. The germline V gene encodes CDR1 SGDLS and CDR2 YYNGEE. V was clipped by 3 bases and J by 3 bases; unmatched bases: 2. The CDR3 totals 15 residues. The CDR3 nucleotides are TGTGCCAGCAGCGAGGGACAGGGGGACTACAATGAGCAGTTCTTC. Amino acid sequence: CASSEGQGDYNEQFF.

The genes are TRBV5-1 and TRBJ2-7; TRBD1 might be the D (6 bases). Germline V gives CDR1 SGHRS, CDR2 YFSETQ. V shed 1 base and J shed 0 bases, with 8 bases lying between them. The CDR3 loop spans 14 amino acids. The CDR3 nucleotides read TGCGCCAGCAGCTTGACAGGGTACTCCTACGAGCAGTACTTC. As protein: CASSLTGYSYEQYF.

The chain carries TRBV28 and TRBJ2-2, with D possibly being TRBD1 (6 bases). V lost 5 bases, J lost 5 bases, and 15 bases lay in between. From germline, CDR1 is MDHEN and CDR2 SYDVKM. The CDR3 consists of 15 residues. CDR3 coding DNA: TGTGCCAGCAGTACTACAGGGTTGCTGACCGGGGAGCTGTTTTTT. It translates to CASSTTGLLTGELFF.